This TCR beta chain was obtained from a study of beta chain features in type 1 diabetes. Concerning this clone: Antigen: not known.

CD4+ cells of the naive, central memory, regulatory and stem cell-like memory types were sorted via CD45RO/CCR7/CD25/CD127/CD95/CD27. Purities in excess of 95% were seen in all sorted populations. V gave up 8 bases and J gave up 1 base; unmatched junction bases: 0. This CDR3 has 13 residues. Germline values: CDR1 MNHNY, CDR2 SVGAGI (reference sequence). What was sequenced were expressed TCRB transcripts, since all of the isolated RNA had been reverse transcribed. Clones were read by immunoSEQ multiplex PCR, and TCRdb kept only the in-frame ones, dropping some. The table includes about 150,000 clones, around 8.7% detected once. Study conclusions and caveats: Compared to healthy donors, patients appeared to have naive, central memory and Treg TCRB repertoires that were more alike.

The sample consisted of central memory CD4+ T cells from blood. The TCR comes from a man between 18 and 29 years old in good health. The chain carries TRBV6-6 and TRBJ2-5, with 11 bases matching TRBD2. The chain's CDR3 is CASGTSGQETQYF. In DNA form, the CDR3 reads TGTGCCAGCGGGACTAGCGGCCAAGAGACCCAGTACTTC.